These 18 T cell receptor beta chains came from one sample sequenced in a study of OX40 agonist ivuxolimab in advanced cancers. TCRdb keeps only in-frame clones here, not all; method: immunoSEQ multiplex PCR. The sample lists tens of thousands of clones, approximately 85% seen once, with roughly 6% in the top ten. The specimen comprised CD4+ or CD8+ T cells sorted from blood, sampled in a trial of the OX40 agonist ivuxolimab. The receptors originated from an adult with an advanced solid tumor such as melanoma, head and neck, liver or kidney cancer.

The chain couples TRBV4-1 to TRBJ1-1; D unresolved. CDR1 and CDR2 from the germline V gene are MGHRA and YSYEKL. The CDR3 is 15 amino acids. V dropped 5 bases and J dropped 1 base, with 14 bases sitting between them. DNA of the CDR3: TGCGCCAGCAGCGCACCTACGACGGGGAACACTGAAGCTTTCTTT. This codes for CASSAPTTGNTEAFF.

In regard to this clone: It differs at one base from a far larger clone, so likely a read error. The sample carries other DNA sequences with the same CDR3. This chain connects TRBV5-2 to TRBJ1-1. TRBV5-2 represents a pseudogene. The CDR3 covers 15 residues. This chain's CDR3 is CASSQYAATYTEAFF. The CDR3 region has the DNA TGTGCCAGCAGCCAGTACGCCGCTACTTACACTGAAGCTTTCTTT.

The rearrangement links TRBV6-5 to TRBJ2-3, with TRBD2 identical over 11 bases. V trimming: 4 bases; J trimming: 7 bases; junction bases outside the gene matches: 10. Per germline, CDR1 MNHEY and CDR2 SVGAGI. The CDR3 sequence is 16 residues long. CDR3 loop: CASSSHVASGRNTQYF. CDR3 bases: TGTGCCAGCAGTTCGCACGTGGCTAGCGGGAGGAATACGCAGTATTTT.

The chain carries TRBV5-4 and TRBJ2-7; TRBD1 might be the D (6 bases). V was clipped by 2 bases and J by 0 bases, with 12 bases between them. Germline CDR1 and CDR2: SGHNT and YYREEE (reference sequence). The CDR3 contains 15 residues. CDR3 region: CASSFEGGSSYEQYF. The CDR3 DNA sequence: TGTGCCAGCAGCTTTGAAGGGGGAAGCTCCTACGAGCAGTACTTC. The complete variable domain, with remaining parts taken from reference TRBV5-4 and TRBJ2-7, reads ETGVTQSPTHLIKTRGQQVTLRCSSQSGHNTVSWYQQALGQGPQFIFQYYREEENGRGNFPPRFSGLQFPNYSSELNVNALELDDSALYLCASSFEGGSSYEQYFGPGTRLTVT.

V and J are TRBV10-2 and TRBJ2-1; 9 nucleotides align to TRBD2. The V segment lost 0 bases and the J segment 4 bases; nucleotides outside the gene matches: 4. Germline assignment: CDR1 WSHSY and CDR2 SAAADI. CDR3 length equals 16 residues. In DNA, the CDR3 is TGCGCCAGCAGTGAGTCGAGGCTAGCGGGGTACAATGAGCAGTTCTTC. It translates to CASSESRLAGYNEQFF.

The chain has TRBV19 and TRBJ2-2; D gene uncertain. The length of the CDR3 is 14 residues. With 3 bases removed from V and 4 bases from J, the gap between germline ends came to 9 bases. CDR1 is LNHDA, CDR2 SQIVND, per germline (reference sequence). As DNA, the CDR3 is TGTGCCAGTAGTATTATGGGCGTCACCGGGGAGCTGTTTTTT. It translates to CASSIMGVTGELFF.

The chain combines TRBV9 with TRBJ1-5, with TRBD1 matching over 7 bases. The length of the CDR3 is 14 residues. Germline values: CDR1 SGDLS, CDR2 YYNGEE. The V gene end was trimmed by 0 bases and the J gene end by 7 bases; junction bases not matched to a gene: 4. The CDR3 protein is CASSVEGAGQPQHF. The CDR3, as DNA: TGTGCCAGCAGCGTAGAGGGGGCTGGGCAGCCCCAGCATTTT. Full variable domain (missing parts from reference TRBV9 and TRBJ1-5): DSGVTQTPKHLITATGQRVTLRCSPRSGDLSVYWYQQSLDQGLQFLIQYYNGEERAKGNILERFSAQQFPDLHSELNLSSLELGDSALYFCASSVEGAGQPQHFGDGTRLSIL.

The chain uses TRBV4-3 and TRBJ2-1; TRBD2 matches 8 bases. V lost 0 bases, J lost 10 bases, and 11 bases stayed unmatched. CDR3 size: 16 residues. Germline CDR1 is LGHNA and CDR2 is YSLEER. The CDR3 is CASSQDPPSGPQEQFF. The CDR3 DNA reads TGCGCCAGCAGCCAAGATCCCCCTAGCGGGCCGCAGGAGCAGTTCTTC.

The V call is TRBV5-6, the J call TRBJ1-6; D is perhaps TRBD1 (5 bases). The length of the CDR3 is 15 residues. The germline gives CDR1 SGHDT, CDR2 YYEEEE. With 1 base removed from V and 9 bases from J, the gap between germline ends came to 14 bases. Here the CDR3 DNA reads TGTGCCAGCAGCTTGTCGCCGGGACTTCCTTCACCCCTCCACTTT. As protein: CASSLSPGLPSPLHF.

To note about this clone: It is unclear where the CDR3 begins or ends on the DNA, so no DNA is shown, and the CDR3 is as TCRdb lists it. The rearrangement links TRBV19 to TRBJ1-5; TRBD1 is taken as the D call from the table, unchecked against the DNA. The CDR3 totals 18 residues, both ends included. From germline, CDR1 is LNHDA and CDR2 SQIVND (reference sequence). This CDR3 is CASSILATGTASNQPQHF.

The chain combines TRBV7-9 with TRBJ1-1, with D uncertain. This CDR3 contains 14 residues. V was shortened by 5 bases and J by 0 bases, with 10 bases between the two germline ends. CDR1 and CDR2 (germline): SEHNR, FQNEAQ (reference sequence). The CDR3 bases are TGTGCCAGCAGCCCCCAGATCCTGAACACTGAAGCTTTCTTT. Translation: CASSPQILNTEAFF.

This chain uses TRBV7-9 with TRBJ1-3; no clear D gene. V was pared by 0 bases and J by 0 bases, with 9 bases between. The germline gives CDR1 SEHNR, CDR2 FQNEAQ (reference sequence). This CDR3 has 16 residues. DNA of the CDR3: TGTGCCAGCAGCTTAGCGATTTCAATCTCTGGAAACACCATATATTTT. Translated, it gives CASSLAISISGNTIYF. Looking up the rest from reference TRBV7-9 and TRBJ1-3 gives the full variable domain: DTGVSQNPRHKITKRGQNVTFRCDPISEHNRLYWYRQTLGQGPEFLTYFQNEAQLEKSRLLSDRFSAERPKGSFSTLEIQRTEQGDSAMYLCASSLAISISGNTIYFGEGSWLTVV.

CDR3 sequence: CASSPQDGGTGELFF. The CDR3 DNA sequence: TGTGCCAGCTCACCACAAGACGGGGGTACCGGGGAGCTGTTTTTT. V usage is TRBV18 and J usage is TRBJ2-2, with D perhaps matching TRBD2 (6 bases). The germline CDR1 and CDR2 sequences are KGHSH and LQKENI. V was pared by 1 base and J by 5 bases, with 11 bases between. This CDR3 contains 15 residues.

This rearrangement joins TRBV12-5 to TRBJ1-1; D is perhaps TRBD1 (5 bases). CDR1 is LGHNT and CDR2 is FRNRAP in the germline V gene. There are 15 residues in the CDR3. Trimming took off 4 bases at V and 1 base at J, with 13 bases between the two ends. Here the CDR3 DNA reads TGTGCTAGTGGTTGGGGGGTGCAGGAGAACACTGAAGCTTTCTTT. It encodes CASGWGVQENTEAFF.

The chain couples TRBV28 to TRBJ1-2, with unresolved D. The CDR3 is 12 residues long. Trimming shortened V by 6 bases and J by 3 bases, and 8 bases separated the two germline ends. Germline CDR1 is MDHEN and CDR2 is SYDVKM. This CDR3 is CASSPEDYGYTF. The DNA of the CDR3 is TGTGCCAGCAGCCCCGAGGACTATGGCTACACCTTC.

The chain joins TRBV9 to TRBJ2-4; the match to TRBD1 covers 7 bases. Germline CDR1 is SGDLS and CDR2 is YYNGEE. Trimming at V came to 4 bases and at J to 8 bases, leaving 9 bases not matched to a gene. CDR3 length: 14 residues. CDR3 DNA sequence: TGTGCCAGCAGCCCCCGAAGGGGGCACGACATTCAGTACTTC. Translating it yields CASSPRRGHDIQYF.

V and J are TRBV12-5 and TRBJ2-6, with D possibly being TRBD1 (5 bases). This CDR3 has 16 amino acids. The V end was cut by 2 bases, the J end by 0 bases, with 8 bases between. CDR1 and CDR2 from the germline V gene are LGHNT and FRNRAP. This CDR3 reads CASGLWGGSGANVLTF. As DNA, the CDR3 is TGTGCTAGTGGTTTGTGGGGCGGCTCTGGGGCCAACGTCCTGACTTTC.

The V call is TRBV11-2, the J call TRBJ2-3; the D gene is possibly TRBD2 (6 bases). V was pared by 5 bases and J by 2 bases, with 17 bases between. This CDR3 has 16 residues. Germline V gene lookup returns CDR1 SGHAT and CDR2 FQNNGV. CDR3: CASSTTRSGSTDTQYF. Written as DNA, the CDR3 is TGTGCCAGCAGCACGACTAGAAGTGGGTCCACAGATACGCAGTATTTT.